The source of this TCR beta chain is a study of T-cell reconstitution after alpha-beta-depleted transplantation in children. For this clonotype: Its specificity is not known. This could be a read error, since a much larger clone is one nucleotide away.

Points from the study as a whole: One year post-transplant, T-cell counts and diversity were largely derived from T cells produced anew. Surviving recipient T cells and thymic progenitors produced the high day-60 TCRbeta diversity seen in some patients. Roughly two months post-transplant, alpha-beta T cells reportedly originated from several hundred graft clones that had expanded.

TCRbeta library construction was performed incorporating unique molecular identifiers. TCRdb reprocessed the PCR reads via MiXCR and lists one record per CDR3 protein. The sample includes almost 500,000 distinct CDR3 sequences, under 12% of them seen just once. The CDR3 is 14 residues long. V dropped 4 bases and J dropped 3; count of bases not matched to a gene: 5. Germline values: CDR1 SQVTM, CDR2 ANQGSEA. Sequences were derived from PBMCs, sampled before TCRalphabeta/CD19-depleted stem cell transplant. The clonotype was recovered from a child aged 2-9 years with inherited bone marrow failure, due to receive a stem cell transplant. V gene TRBV29-1 combines with J gene TRBJ2-1; TRBD1 matches at 8 bases. CDR3 bases: TGCAGCGTTGGACAGGGGTCTATCTACAATGAGCAGTTCTTC. It codes for CSVGQGSIYNEQFF.